One sample yielded the 8 T cell receptor beta chains listed below, sequenced in a study of shared clonotypes between healthy human individuals. Naive CD8 cells lacked CD45RO and underwent positive selection for CCR7, leaving out terminally differentiated effector memory CD45RA+ cells. The repertoire was sequenced with immunoSEQ multiplex PCR; TCRdb's copy has only in-frame clones and lacks some. The profile shows more than 500,000 clones, approximately 95% of them singletons. The specimen sequenced was naive CD8+ T cells sorted from blood. The receptors shown here come from a woman in her twenties or thirties in good health.

A single count supports this clone. The chain employs TRBV9 and TRBJ1-2; no firm D call. Germline V gene lookup returns CDR1 SGDLS and CDR2 YYNGEE. The CDR3 covers 12 residues. The V gene lost 3 bases and the J gene lost 3 bases, with 6 bases spanning the gap. CDR3 residues: CASSDQYYGYTF. CDR3 sequence (DNA): TGTGCCAGCAGCGATCAATACTATGGCTACACCTTC.

The chain joins TRBV7-9 to TRBJ2-7, with TRBD1 as a possible D gene (6 bases). Germline CDR1 and CDR2: SEHNR and FQNEAQ (reference sequence). This CDR3 region has 13 residues. Trimming shortened V by 5 bases and J by 5 bases, and 13 bases separated the two germline ends. The CDR3: CASSTGFSDEQYF. CDR3 nucleotides: TGTGCCAGCAGCACAGGGTTCTCGGACGAGCAGTACTTC.

The DNA for the CDR3 is TGTGCCAGCAGCTTTTGGGGGGCTGGGACTGAAGCTTTCTTT. Protein sequence: CASSFWGAGTEAFF. The chain joins TRBV5-4 to TRBJ1-1, with D perhaps TRBD1 (6 bases). CDR1 and CDR2 from the germline V gene are SGHNT and YYREEE (reference sequence). V gave up 2 bases and J gave up 5 bases, with 13 bases separating them. The CDR3 has 14 amino acids. Full variable domain (remainder filled in from reference TRBV5-4 and TRBJ1-1): ETGVTQSPTHLIKTRGQQVTLRCSSQSGHNTVSWYQQALGQGPQFIFQYYREEENGRGNFPPRFSGLQFPNYSSELNVNALELDDSALYLCASSFWGAGTEAFFGQGTRLTVV.

V is TRBV19 and J is TRBJ2-1, with D possibly matching TRBD1 (6 bases). The V end was cut by 4 bases, the J end by 4 bases, with 14 bases between. The CDR3 is 15 amino acids. CDR1 is LNHDA and CDR2 is SQIVND in the germline V gene (reference sequence). This CDR3 is CASSTPNGQYNEQFF. Written as DNA, the CDR3 is TGTGCCAGTAGTACCCCAAACGGACAGTACAATGAGCAGTTCTTC. Complete variable domain (other parts from reference TRBV19 and TRBJ2-1): DGGITQSPKYLFRKEGQNVTLSCEQNLNHDAMYWYRQDPGQGLRLIYYSQIVNDFQKGDIAEGYSVSREKKESFPLTVTSAQKNPTAFYLCASSTPNGQYNEQFFGPGTRLTVL.

The chain has TRBV30 and TRBJ1-1, with D perhaps matching TRBD1 (5 bases). The V end was cut by 0 bases, the J end by 2 bases, with 16 bases between. Per the germline V gene, CDR1 is GTSNPN and CDR2 is SVGIG (reference sequence). The CDR3 has 16 amino acids. The CDR3 nucleotides are TGTGCCTGGAGTGTGGTTTGGGGACCTGGAAACACTGAAGCTTTCTTT. This sequence encodes CAWSVVWGPGNTEAFF.

The chain is built from TRBV4-1 and TRBJ1-1; perhaps TRBD1 as D (5 bases). The CDR3 contains 16 residues. Trimming removed 1 base from V and 1 base from J, with 13 bases in between. Looked up from germline, CDR1 is MGHRA and CDR2 is YSYEKL. CDR3 sequence (DNA): TGCGCCAGCAGCCAAGGACAGTCGGTGGGGAACACTGAAGCTTTCTTT. As protein: CASSQGQSVGNTEAFF.

The rearrangement links TRBV19 to TRBJ2-1; TRBD2 matches 14 bases. The CDR3 is 19 residues long. With 6 bases clipped from V and 8 bases from J, the junction kept 18 bases outside the gene matches. Germline V gene data show CDR1 as LNHDA and CDR2 as SQIVND (reference sequence). In DNA, the CDR3 is TGTGCCAGTAGGGGCCCCCCGGCCGGGACTAGCGGGAGAGGCGATGAGCAGTTCTTC. It translates to CASRGPPAGTSGRGDEQFF.

The chain joins TRBV4-1 to TRBJ2-1; possibly TRBD1 for D (5 bases). The V gene's germline CDR1 is MGHRA and CDR2 YSYEKL. The CDR3 length is 20 residues. Trimming took 0 bases from V and 5 from J, leaving 26 bases between them. In nucleotides, the CDR3 is TGCGCCAGCAGCCAAGATCACCCCGTGTGGGCCGAACAGGCCGACAATGAGCAGTTCTTC. Amino acid sequence: CASSQDHPVWAEQADNEQFF.